This TCR beta chain derives from a study of cytomegalovirus exposure and HLA in healthy donors (dated by TCRdb to about 2017). Background on the whole study: An earlier analysis of several hundred of the donors reported about 290 Gb of sequence data and some 120 million unique TCR beta sequences from about 200 million T cells. Genome-wide SNP genotypes for about 55% of the 666 donors were used in a later genetic analysis, which treated that subset as a discovery cohort. In addition to the first cohort of roughly 700 subjects, a separate validation cohort of about 120 different subjects was used. An early release that covered around 590 HLA-typed donors contained 300 to 350 gigabases of sequencing data and tens of millions of unique TCR sequences. The study was designed to test whether signatures of past pathogen exposure could be identified by cataloging public T cell receptors. Every discovery cohort repertoire had been produced on one sequencing platform. Among the roughly 400 genotyped donors, around 81% belonged to the genetic ancestry cluster associated with self-reported Caucasian donors. Among about 390 genotyped donors of the cohort, an average of 235,054 unique TCR beta nucleotide sequences were sequenced per donor, roughly a sixth of them non-productive. The study used immunosequencing to profile the T cell repertoires of 670 or so subjects and linked those repertoires to cytomegalovirus serostatus. Donor age, sex, ethnicity and CMV serostatus were compiled alongside the repertoire data. A few DR-DQ haplotypes were treated as single units for association and clustering because of strong linkage in the cohort. In a later analysis, previously published TCR beta repertoires from several hundred donors were re-analyzed and high-resolution HLA genotyping was added so that TCR occurrence patterns could be studied. The number of typed donors differed by locus: about 620-640 for A, B, C, DRB1 and DQB1; approximately 530 for DQA1; some 610 for DPA1; and 450 to 480 for DPB1. The study combined high-throughput TCR immunosequencing, statistical association of individual TCRs with disease status, and machine learning to predict cytomegalovirus infection status. Rather than drawing on any new phenotypic data, the later analysis identified candidate immune exposures from TCR beta sequences and the way those sequences occurred across donors. An earlier analysis of some 600 of the donors applied high-throughput TCR beta sequencing to assess whether each TCR beta V gene segment acted as functional or pseudogenic. Both class I and class II loci were covered by HLA typing, at four-digit resolution.

The full study reports these points: HLA typing was unavailable for some donors at each locus, so association tests used only the typed subset. A further reported finding was that TCR beta sequences accurately predicted the HLA-A and HLA-B alleles for most subjects in the first cohort. In both the original and validation cohorts, the classifier was reported to diagnose cytomegalovirus status with high specificity and sensitivity. In vitro tests confirmed that a few of the cytomegalovirus-associated TCR beta chains recognize cytomegalovirus antigens. In a later genetic analysis, fewer N-insertions in productive TCRs were reported among donors in an Asian-associated ancestry cluster than the approximately 630-donor mean. In a later analysis, the rate of TCR association differed among HLA loci, with DRB1 alleles having the most associated TCRs and HLA-C alleles having the fewest. It was suggested by the authors that the approach could potentially be generalized to other disease states and immunological phenotypes. Assigning TCR associations to individual alleles was difficult when HLA alleles, especially DR and DQ, strongly co-occurred. A later analysis associated roughly 17,000 TCR beta sequences with specific HLA alleles at a false discovery rate of 0.05. Presence/absence analyses assumed roughly uniform sequencing depth across donors, an assumption that may not hold. This cohort had only TCR beta chains sequenced, and the lack of alpha or paired-chain data limited which features could be detected. A later analysis found that HLA-associated TCR beta chains were more clonally expanded and had lower generation probabilities than equally common non-associated chains. The only immune exposure information available for the cohort was CMV serostatus. Some IMGT-functional V segments, including TRBV6-2 and TRBV6-3, could not be distinguished by the 87-base-pair reads and were therefore excluded. Several of the top co-occurrence clusters appeared to be linked to parvovirus B19, influenza, CMV and Epstein-Barr virus, according to a later analysis. A later analysis found that most CMV-associated TCR beta chains appeared HLA-restricted, with HLA associations seemingly driven largely by CMV exposure. Around 16 rarely observed V segments, including chromosome 9 orphons, were excluded from the earlier analysis of almost 600 of the donors because counts were too low. V-gene and J-gene trimming of TCR beta chains was associated with a missense DCLRE1C variant in a later genetic analysis, and the association was replicated in an independent cohort. Correlated functional status among segregating V segments might reflect linkage disequilibrium, but an unknown experimental factor could not be ruled out. In an earlier analysis of 450 to 750 of the donors, most TCR beta V segments appeared in productive rearrangements about 90% or about 30% of the time, broadly matching IMGT annotations. The study gave a list of 150 to 200 TCR beta chains associated with cytomegalovirus. A cluster of highly shared sequence variants was judged likely to be a technical artifact of the sequencing pipeline. Most TCR sequences were seen in very few donors, while some public TCRs were found in many individuals.

Library preparation used the immunoSEQ multiplex PCR assay. A mixture of 60 forward primers for TCR Vbeta segments and 13 reverse primers for TCR Jbeta segments was used in the multiplex PCR. The CDR3 region of rearranged TCR beta genes was amplified from genomic DNA by a multiplex PCR assay. On the Illumina HiSeq System, the amplified TCR beta libraries were sequenced as 87-base-pair reads. From the authors' description of their analysis: A later analysis tallied 80 million to 95 million unique TCR beta chains across the roughly 610 repertoires, and around 9.9 million of those chains were shared by two or more donors. Raw reads were error-corrected and collapsed into unique sequences with a nearest-neighbor algorithm that merged closely related sequences to remove PCR and sequencing errors. Alignment of CDR3 sequences to IMGT reference sequences was used to assign V, D and J gene segments. For a sequence to be retained, a match of at least six nucleotides to both a V gene segment and a J gene segment was required. Rearrangements were called productive when the CDR3 lacked stop codons and stayed in frame with V and J; all others were non-productive. CDR3 was defined according to IMGT convention as the region running from the second conserved V-encoded cysteine to the conserved J-encoded phenylalanine. In an earlier analysis of approximately 500 of the donors, sequences lacking an unambiguous match to a single V gene segment were excluded. In an earlier analysis of a few hundred of the donors, a V segment was called functional when productive rearrangements were above 56.7%, and segregating when the standard deviation between donors exceeded 5%. A statistical classification framework was developed to diagnose cytomegalovirus status using the catalog of TCR beta chain sequences. In a later analysis, V and J genes were assigned by comparing TCR nucleotide sequences against IMGT/GENE-DB human TR gene sequences. Using the TCRdist pipeline, a later analysis assigned CDR3 sequences along with most-parsimonious VDJ recombination scenarios. In a later analysis, every TCR beta chain was defined by the combination of its CDR3 amino acid sequence and its V-gene family, and reads without a unique V-gene family were dropped. As a way to deal with suspected cross-contamination and a sequencing artifact, a later analysis dropped under 600 nucleotide sequences that were highly shared and had low generation probability. For each public chain, a later analysis derived a clonal expansion index from normalized ranks of inferred template counts within each repertoire. A later analysis computed generation probabilities with a VDJ recombination model fitted to out-of-frame rearrangements, and checked the results against IGoR. In a later analysis, TCR-TCR, TCR-HLA and TCR-CMV co-occurrence was scored with hypergeometric tests, and a repertoire-size bias correction was applied to TCR pairs. False discovery rates were estimated in a later analysis by permuting HLA or CMV assignments 20 times. In a later analysis, co-occurring TCRs were grouped using DBSCAN, with TCRdist sequence similarity added in when clustering inside HLA-allele-positive subsets. Co-occurrence clustering excluded repertoires with fewer than 30,000 or more than 120,000 public chains, plus five with anomalous nucleotide sharing. As stored in TCRdb, this immuneACCESS dataset retains in-frame rearrangements with V and J assigned. A fraction of the clones does not appear; measured against another copy, unresolved V genes explain less than half of the discrepancy, and the remainder lacks a known reason. Clonal size and the V and J genes are those of that table, whereas D and trimming came from the DNA. For this sample there are 200,000 to 250,000 clones; 70% to 80% appear just once. The ten largest clonotypes hold 1.5% to 2% of the sample.

The cohort consisted of 650 to 700 healthy bone marrow donors. At the time of sampling, every cohort member was nominally healthy, though immune exposures that went unrecorded were likely present. The donor was CMV seronegative and belonged to the group of over 300 seronegative cohort members. A peripheral blood sample was collected from each donor, and TCR beta sequencing was performed on peripheral blood mononuclear cells. Genomic DNA extraction from the blood cell samples was performed with the Qiagen DNeasy Blood Extraction Kit. CDR1 SEHNR and CDR2 FQNEAQ are derived from the germline V gene (reference sequence). From its cysteine to its phenylalanine, the CDR3 spans 13 amino acids. The kept DNA is CDR3 alone, 39 bases in frame from the first base. Turning to this clone: Its binding antigen is unknown. One junction end disagrees with the germline gene, perhaps due to a read error.

The V and J genes are TRBV7-9 and TRBJ1-2, with 7 bases aligning to TRBD1. This receptor was identified in a woman in her 30s in good health and CMV-seronegative. Sequencing input: PBMCs. The DNA sequence is as follows: TGTTCCAGCAGCTCCTACAGGGGCTATGGCTACACCTTC. It encodes CSSSSYRGYGYTF.